Listed below are T cell receptor beta chains from one sample, sequenced in a study of blood T cell repertoires in COVID-19. Clones were read by immunoSEQ multiplex PCR, and TCRdb kept only the in-frame ones, dropping some. This table holds 300,000 to 400,000 clones, roughly 87% found once. Sequencing was performed on PBMCs or T cells enriched from blood (not recorded which). All receptors derive from a woman aged 25 to 45 who had recovered from COVID-19. The CDR3 runs from the conserved cysteine through the conserved F or W. The order of the fields is D gene, V gene, clone size, J gene, CDR3 protein, CDR3 DNA. D genes are given only for firm matches. Rows give clone size only sometimes, using once, few, many, or a class for an expanded clone.

NA	TRBV19	NA	TRBJ2-1	CATYMGRGNEQFF	TGTGCCACCTACATGGGGCGGGGCAATGAGCAGTTCTTC
NA	TRBV28	NA	TRBJ1-6	CASSFVQGYNSPLHF	TGTGCCAGCAGTTTTGTCCAGGGATATAATTCACCCCTCCACTTT
TRBD1	TRBV5-1	NA	TRBJ1-1	CASNYGQGVAEAFF	TGCGCCAGCAACTATGGACAGGGGGTTGCTGAAGCTTTCTTT
TRBD2	TRBV7-2	NA	TRBJ2-1	CASSLGRTSGGAYNEQFF	TGTGCCAGCAGCTTAGGCCGGACTAGCGGGGGGGCATACAATGAGCAGTTCTTC
NA	TRBV5-1	NA	TRBJ2-5	CASSLALAGASETQYF	TGCGCCAGCAGCTTGGCCTTGGCAGGGGCCAGCGAGACCCAGTACTTC
NA	TRBV2	NA	TRBJ1-5	CASVRGAYSNQPQHF	TGTGCCAGCGTACGAGGTGCTTATAGCAATCAGCCCCAGCATTTT
NA	TRBV28	NA	TRBJ1-2	CASSQNSQEGTNYGYTF	TGTGCCAGCAGTCAGAATTCACAGGAGGGAACTAACTATGGCTACACCTTC
TRBD1	TRBV5-1	NA	TRBJ1-2	CASSLDRGFYGYTF	TGCGCCAGCAGCTTGGACAGGGGCTTCTATGGCTACACCTTC
TRBD2	TRBV5-4	NA	TRBJ2-5	CASSLGLAAVGETQYF	TGTGCCAGCAGCTTGGGACTAGCGGCCGTGGGAGAGACCCAGTACTTC
NA	TRBV18	NA	TRBJ2-1	CASSPAGQSYNEQFF	TGTGCCAGCTCACCGGCGGGACAGAGCTACAATGAGCAGTTCTTC
NA	TRBV5-6	NA	TRBJ1-1	CASSSTGGTWVTEAFF	TGTGCCAGCAGCTCCACGGGGGGGACTTGGGTCACTGAAGCTTTCTTT
NA	TRBV5-1	NA	TRBJ1-4	CASSLALDFNEKLFF	TGCGCCAGCAGCTTGGCCCTGGACTTTAATGAAAAACTGTTTTTT
NA	TRBV29-1	NA	TRBJ2-7	CSAATGAYEQYF	TGCAGCGCAGCGACGGGGGCCTACGAGCAGTACTTC
NA	TRBV6-1	NA	TRBJ2-6	CASSEWSIRTGANVLTF	TGTGCCAGCAGTGAATGGTCCATCAGGACTGGGGCCAACGTCCTGACTTTC
TRBD1	TRBV7-8	NA	TRBJ2-5	CASSRLTGGVGETQYF	TGTGCCAGCAGCCGATTGACAGGGGGAGTGGGAGAGACCCAGTACTTC
TRBD1	TRBV27	NA	TRBJ1-6	CASSFRRDSTSPLHF	TGTGCCAGCAGTTTTCGAAGGGACAGCACTTCACCCCTCCACTTT
TRBD1	TRBV3-1/TRBV3-2	NA	TRBJ1-5	CASSQDQGAQQPQHF	TGTGCCAGCAGCCAGGATCAGGGGGCACAACAGCCCCAGCATTTT
NA	TRBV4-3	NA	TRBJ1-2	CASSQGHRDQHYGYTF	TGCGCCAGCAGCCAAGGACACAGGGATCAACACTATGGCTACACCTTC
TRBD2	TRBV5-1	NA	TRBJ2-3	CASSSLSGGADTQYF	TGCGCCAGCAGCTCCTTGAGCGGGGGGGCAGATACGCAGTATTTT
TRBD1	TRBV9	NA	TRBJ2-1	CASSVGQGNEQFF	TGTGCCAGCAGCGTAGGACAGGGGAATGAGCAGTTCTTC
NA	TRBV19	once	TRBJ1-1	CASSIQGSNTEAFF	TGTGCCAGTAGTATACAGGGGTCGAACACTGAAGCTTTCTTT
NA	TRBV7-9	NA	TRBJ1-2	CASSPTVVYGYTF	TGTGCCAGCAGCCCTACCGTTGTTTATGGCTACACCTTC
NA	TRBV7-9	NA	TRBJ2-1	CASSGISGSVNEQFF	TGTGCCAGCAGCGGGATCAGCGGGTCGGTCAATGAGCAGTTCTTC
TRBD1	TRBV11-2	NA	TRBJ2-7	CASSLALPGGEQYF	TGTGCCAGCAGCTTAGCCCTCCCAGGGGGCGAGCAGTACTTC
TRBD2	TRBV11-2	NA	TRBJ2-1	CASSLGPSGYNEQFF	TGTGCCAGCAGCTTAGGCCCTAGCGGCTACAATGAGCAGTTCTTC
NA	TRBV30	NA	TRBJ2-1	CAWSRRGAGYNEQFF	TGTGCCTGGAGCAGACGGGGGGCCGGATACAATGAGCAGTTCTTC
NA	TRBV3-1/TRBV3-2	NA	TRBJ2-5	CASRQQGVRETQYF	TGTGCCAGCAGGCAACAGGGTGTGAGGGAGACCCAGTACTTC
TRBD2	TRBV5-1	once	TRBJ2-3	CASSLGSSGGPDTQYF	TGCGCCAGCAGCTTGGGATCTAGCGGGGGTCCAGATACGCAGTATTTT
NA	TRBV15	NA	TRBJ2-3	CATQGRLRTDTQYF	TGTGCCACCCAGGGGCGGTTGCGCACAGATACGCAGTATTTT
NA	TRBV28	NA	TRBJ2-7	CASSSVANEQYF	TGTGCCAGCAGTTCCGTTGCGAACGAGCAGTACTTC
NA	TRBV5-1	NA	TRBJ2-5	CASSLGGGQETQYF	TGCGCCAGCAGCTTGGGTGGGGGGCAAGAGACCCAGTACTTC
TRBD1	TRBV7-6	NA	TRBJ1-1	CASSLGGGQVEAFF	TGTGCCAGCAGCTTAGGAGGGGGACAGGTTGAAGCTTTCTTT
NA	TRBV19	NA	TRBJ1-1	CASSIQGNTEAFF	TGTGCCAGTAGTATTCAGGGAAATACTGAAGCTTTCTTT
TRBD1	TRBV7-8	NA	TRBJ2-7	CASSPRPGQSSYEQYF	TGTGCCAGCAGCCCCCGGCCGGGACAGAGTTCCTACGAGCAGTACTTC
NA	TRBV6-1	NA	TRBJ1-3	CASSDGLSGPSGNTIYF	TGTGCCAGCAGTGACGGACTGAGTGGGCCCTCTGGAAACACCATATATTTT
NA	TRBV5-4	NA	TRBJ1-1	CASSLATRSETEAFF	TGTGCCAGCAGCTTAGCGACGCGTTCGGAAACTGAAGCTTTCTTT
NA	TRBV10-3	NA	TRBJ1-5	CAISESEVQPQHF	TGTGCCATCAGTGAGTCGGAGGTACAGCCCCAGCATTTT
TRBD1	TRBV27	NA	TRBJ1-5	CASSLYQDRGRNQPQHF	TGTGCCAGCAGTTTGTACCAAGACAGGGGTCGCAATCAGCCCCAGCATTTT
NA	TRBV9	NA	TRBJ1-2	CASKDSVYGYTF	TGTGCCAGCAAGGACAGTGTCTATGGCTACACCTTC
NA	TRBV27	NA	TRBJ2-3	CASSLSRGPSTDTQYF	TGTGCCAGCAGTTTATCAAGGGGCCCCAGCACAGATACGCAGTATTTT
TRBD2	TRBV5-1	NA	TRBJ2-3	CASSLEGLAGGDTQYF	TGCGCCAGCAGCTTGGAGGGACTAGCGGGGGGAGATACGCAGTATTTT
TRBD1	TRBV10-3	NA	TRBJ1-5	CAISESVTGAGQPQHF	TGTGCCATCAGTGAGTCGGTGACAGGGGCTGGTCAGCCCCAGCATTTT
TRBD1	TRBV5-1	NA	TRBJ1-1	CASSSLGTNRDRGTEAFF	TGCGCCAGCAGCTCCTTGGGCACCAACCGGGACAGGGGGACTGAAGCTTTCTTT
TRBD1	TRBV19	NA	TRBJ2-3	CASRDRVTSTDTQYF	TGTGCCAGTAGAGACAGGGTAACTAGCACAGATACGCAGTATTTT